These T cell receptor beta chains were read from a single sample in a study of OX40 agonist ivuxolimab in advanced cancers. Repertoires were generated with immunoSEQ multiplex PCR, while TCRdb's copy carries only in-frame clones and drops some. This repertoire shows about 96,000 clones, roughly 91% found once; its top ten account for around 1.6%. Sequencing was performed on CD4+ or CD8+ T cells sorted from blood, taken in a trial of the OX40 agonist ivuxolimab. The receptors come from an adult with an advanced solid tumor such as melanoma, head and neck, liver or kidney cancer. CDR3s include the opening cysteine and the closing phenylalanine or tryptophan. A D gene is named only where the DNA matches it firmly. Not every row has a clone size; where given, it reads once, few, many or a size class.

>-|TRBJ2-3|TRBV18|-
TGTGCCAGCTCACCTTACAGGGAAGATACGCAGTATTTT
CASSPYREDTQYF
>few|TRBJ1-2|TRBV29-1|-
TGCAGCGTTGCGGCTCCAGCTAACTATGGCTACACCTTC
CSVAAPANYGYTF
>-|TRBJ2-5|TRBV5-1|-
TGCGCCAGCAGCTTGGTTTTCGAGACCCAGTACTTC
CASSLVFETQYF
>once|TRBJ1-1|TRBV28|TRBD1
TGTGCCAGCAGCTTGGACAGGGCTGAAGCTTTCTTT
CASSLDRAEAFF
>-|TRBJ2-3|TRBV5-8|-
TGTGCCAGCAGCCGCCTCGCAGATACGCAGTATTTT
CASSRLADTQYF
>-|TRBJ2-3|TRBV2|-
TGTGCCAGCAGTACACGACAGTCTAGCACAGATACGCAGTATTTT
CASSTRQSSTDTQYF
>once|TRBJ1-1|TRBV20-1|-
TGCAGTGCTTTACAGAGCACTGAAGCTTTCTTT
CSALQSTEAFF
>-|TRBJ2-3|TRBV19|TRBD2
TGTGCCAGTAGTGCGCGGGAGGATAGCACAGATACGCAGTATTTT
CASSAREDSTDTQYF
>-|TRBJ2-5|TRBV19|-
TGTGCCAGTAGTATCCGGGATCTCGAAGGAGAGACCCAGTACTTC
CASSIRDLEGETQYF
>-|TRBJ2-2|TRBV5-1|TRBD2
TGCGCCAGCAGCAGACTAGCGGGAGCGGTCACCGGGGAGCTGTTTTTT
CASSRLAGAVTGELFF
>-|TRBJ2-6|TRBV30|-
TGTGCCCAATCAGGGTCTGGGGCCAACGTCCTGACTTTC
CAQSGSGANVLTF
>-|TRBJ2-3|TRBV9|TRBD2
TGTGCCAGCAGCGTAGGGACTAGCGATTCCACAGATACGCAGTATTTT
CASSVGTSDSTDTQYF
>-|TRBJ1-2|TRBV19|-
TGTGCCAGTAGTCCTCGGGACGGTAACTATGGCTACACCTTC
CASSPRDGNYGYTF
>-|TRBJ2-1|TRBV5-1|-
TGCGCCAGCAGCTTGAGGTCGAAGAGAAATGAGCAGTTCTTC
CASSLRSKRNEQFF
>-|TRBJ2-1|TRBV7-3|-
TGTGCCAGCAGCTTATGGGCCCGCTCCCCGTACAATGAGCAGTTCTTC
CASSLWARSPYNEQFF
>-|TRBJ1-5|TRBV4-2|-
TGTGCCAGCAGCTCCGACCCCCACGGCAATCAGCCCCAGCATTTT
CASSSDPHGNQPQHF
>-|TRBJ2-3|TRBV5-1|-
TGCGCCAGCAGCTTGGAAAGGGGCACAGATACGCAGTATTTT
CASSLERGTDTQYF
>-|TRBJ2-3|TRBV29-1|TRBD1
TGCAGCGTTGCGGCAGGGGGAGTTGTCACAGATACGCAGTATTTT
CSVAAGGVVTDTQYF
>-|TRBJ1-1|TRBV5-1|-
TGCGCCAGCAGCGGGGACCATACTGAAGCTTTCTTT
CASSGDHTEAFF
>-|TRBJ1-1|TRBV11-2|-
TGTGCCAGCAGCTTAGAGTCGGGGACTGAAGCTTTCTTT
CASSLESGTEAFF
>-|TRBJ2-3|TRBV5-1|TRBD2
TGCGCCAGCAGCACATTAGCGGGAGGGGCAGATACGCAGTATTTT
CASSTLAGGADTQYF
>-|TRBJ1-3|TRBV15|-
TGTGCCACCAGCAGAGGAACGGCTGGAAACACCATATATTTT
CATSRGTAGNTIYF
>-|TRBJ1-1|TRBV5-5|TRBD1
TGTGCCAGCAGGAGGGGACAGTTAAACACTGAAGCTTTCTTT
CASRRGQLNTEAFF
>-|TRBJ2-5|TRBV4-3|-
TGCGCCAGCAGCCAAGGGGGGACCATTCAAGAGACCCAGTACTTC
CASSQGGTIQETQYF
>-|TRBJ2-3|TRBV12-5|-
TGTGCTAGTGGGCGCTCAGGCCCTAACCAGTATTTT
CASGRSGPNQYF
>few|TRBJ2-7|TRBV7-2|TRBD2
TGTGCCAGCAGCTTAACTAGCGGGATAAACGAGCAGTACTTC
CASSLTSGINEQYF
>-|TRBJ1-2|TRBV30|TRBD1
TGTGCCTGGAGCCATTTAGGGACAGGGGGCGACTACACCTTC
CAWSHLGTGGDYTF